Included here is one TCR beta chain sequence, with context. Its specific antigen is unknown. Base qualities are not provided; no much larger clone lies one nucleotide away. Donors were healthy HIV-negative adults with no recently reported acute infections or vaccinations. Every donor was a Caucasian adult living in Nashville, Tennessee, USA. CD4+ T cells were enriched by magnetic negative selection, after which naive cells were positively selected on CD45RA and the negative fraction was taken as the memory subset. Blood was obtained by leukapheresis, after which PBMCs were separated by Ficoll-Histopaque density gradient centrifugation and cryopreserved in liquid nitrogen vapor phase. Purity and quantity of every magnetically sorted T cell population were checked by analytical flow cytometry. Genomic DNA was isolated from each sorted fraction and quantified by UV absorbance on a Nanodrop 2000c. This sample stems from a study of shared clonotypes between healthy human individuals (dated by TCRdb to 2018 to 2020). With respect to the entire study: The cohort comprised two women and a few men aged 18 to 49 years. Per donor, three plates each were used for CD4 naive and CD4 memory, two for CD8 naive, and one for CD8 memory. The study deeply sequenced blood TCR repertoires of several healthy adults to estimate repertoire size and the extent of clonotype sharing between individuals. Leukapheresis yielded between about 0.8 and 8.9 billion PBMCs per donor. To increase sequencing depth and limit assay-specific biases, different laboratories used diverse techniques to prepare libraries and sequence TCR repertoires. The paper's findings and limits, for the study overall: Sampling was restricted to blood, and TCR repertoires in tissue are likely to differ from TCR repertoires in blood. The small number of donors limited the genetic and exposure-history diversity represented. Rarefaction of sorted-subset datasets indicated incomplete sequencing despite the large sequencing depth. Compared with non-shared clonotypes, the clonotypes found in all four sorted-subset donors had higher generation probabilities. Pairwise subsampling indicated that sequencing depth was expected to affect the degree of clonotype sharing among donors. Estimated clonotype richness was generally larger for naive than for memory subsets. Sharing across four donors was observed for roughly 5.4% of naive CD4, about 3.2% of naive CD8, over 2% of memory CD4, and around 0.44% of memory CD8 clonotypes.

TCR CDR3 regions were amplified from genomic DNA by multiplex PCR using the deep immunoSEQ assay. Extracted genomic DNA from each cell subset was spread evenly across all wells of several immunoSEQ 96-well plates, with each plate serving as a replicate. For sorted subsets, roughly 0.2 ug genomic DNA, equal to tens of thousands of T cell genomes, was loaded into each replicate PCR. Purified libraries were quantified with a Qubit 3.0 fluorometer, sized on a Bioanalyzer 2100, and re-quantified with the KAPA Library Quantification kit. Every immunoSEQ 96-well plate was sequenced on a separate single-read 150-cycle Illumina NextSeq 550 flow cell. Regarding the original processing steps: Because the immunoSEQ output included only junctional sequences and no quality scores, the filtering could not be the same as the filtering used for full-length reads. Sequences were annotated with PyIR, a Python wrapper for IgBLAST v1.9, and V/J genes and CDR3 were assigned using IMGT germline references. Reads with weak V/J assignments (E-value above 1e-6), missing CDR3, stop codons, out-of-frame junctions, or ambiguous translated residues were removed. V3J clonotypes were defined by identical inferred V gene, J gene, and CDR3 amino acid sequence. Percentage overlap between repertoires was calculated by dividing the number of shared unique clonotypes by the size of the smaller repertoire. Repertoire richness was assessed with RTK rarefaction, the Chao1 estimator, and Recon v2.1 estimates of unobserved clonotypes. For all TCRbeta clonotypes obtained by the gDNA method from four donors, generation probabilities were computed with OLGA. TCRdb mirrors the immuneACCESS table, restricted to in-frame sequences. Some clones are absent from its copies; in checked studies, under half trace to an unresolved V gene, and the reason for the others is unknown. V, J and clone size reflect that table, while D and trimming were determined from the DNA. The sample table records 2 million to 2.5 million clones; approximately 93% of these occur just once. The top ten constitute 0.36% of the sample.

The CDR3 has 16 amino acids, counting the end cysteine and phenylalanine. This entry keeps only the CDR3 DNA: 48 bases, framed from base 1. The germline V gene encodes CDR1 SGDLS and CDR2 YYNGEE. The germline ends are 16 bases apart after V is trimmed by 0 bases and J by 3 bases. This clonotype originated in a young man in good health. Some clones in this sample may be carry-over from other donors' samples. The sequenced sample consisted of naive CD4+ T cells from PBMCs. Sample cell subset or site, as interpreted from the label and publication: CD45RA+ positively selected. The chain links TRBV9 with TRBJ2-7; the D element could tentatively be TRBD1 or TRBD2, as 5 bases agree for each. The CDR3 here reads CASSVGDDLHYYEQYF. The sequenced DNA: TGTGCCAGCAGCGTAGGGGACGACCTCCACTACTACGAGCAGTACTTC.